This T cell receptor beta chain was documented in a study of Ad26.COV2.S vaccination and SARS-CoV-2 variants. Study-level findings and limits: Reportedly, spike-specific CD8+ and CD4+ T cell responses achieved substantial breadth once vaccination had taken place. Analytic work on TCR breadth and depth might have understated the full extent of total T cell responses. The placebo group had lower spike-specific TCR breadth than the vaccine recipients did.

V gave up 3 bases and J gave up 10 bases, with 8 bases separating them. Germline loops: CDR1 SGDLS, CDR2 YYNGEE. This CDR3 spans 12 amino acids. Treatment denoted: some 19 received Ad26.COV2.S at low or high dose, single or two shots; about 5 received placebo; per-sample allocation not given. The samples date from day 63 after the first vaccine or placebo injection. Vaccine was an Ad26 vector expressing Wuhan-strain SARS-CoV-2 spike. In this sample, this clone turned up many times. No antigen is known for it. The same CDR3 can be traced to other DNA sequences in this sample. The repertoire was sequenced with immunoSEQ multiplex PCR; TCRdb's copy has only in-frame clones and lacks some. The sample holds 400,000 to 450,000 clones, around 90% seen once.

The sequence derives from a person between 18 and 65 years old who received the Ad26.COV2.S COVID-19 vaccine or a placebo. Specimen: peripheral blood, collected in a trial of Ad26.COV2.S vaccine versus placebo. J is TRBJ1-6 and V is TRBV9; weak D call: TRBD1 (5 bases). The CDR3 coding sequence is TGTGCCAGCAGCGCCGGGGGATCACCCCTCCACTTT. Protein product: CASSAGGSPLHF.